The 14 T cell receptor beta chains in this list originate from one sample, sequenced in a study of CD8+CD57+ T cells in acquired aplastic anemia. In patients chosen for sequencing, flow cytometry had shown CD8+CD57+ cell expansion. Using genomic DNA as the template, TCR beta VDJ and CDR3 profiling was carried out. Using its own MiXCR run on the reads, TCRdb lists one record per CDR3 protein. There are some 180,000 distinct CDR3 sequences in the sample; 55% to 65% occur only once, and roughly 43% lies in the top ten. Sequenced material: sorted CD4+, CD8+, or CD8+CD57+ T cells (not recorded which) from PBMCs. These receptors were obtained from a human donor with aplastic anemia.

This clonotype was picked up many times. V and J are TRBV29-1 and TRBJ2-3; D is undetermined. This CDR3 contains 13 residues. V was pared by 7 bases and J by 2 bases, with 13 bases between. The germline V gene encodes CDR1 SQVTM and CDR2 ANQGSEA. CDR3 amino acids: CSEGHLITDTQYF. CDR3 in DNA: TGCAGCGAAGGTCATTTAATCACAGATACGCAGTATTTT.

CDR3 bases: TGTGCCAGCTCACAAATGGGGCAACCGAACACTGAAGCTTTCTTT. It specifies CASSQMGQPNTEAFF. The chain joins TRBV2 to TRBJ1-1, with D possibly matching TRBD1 (5 bases). This CDR3 region has 15 residues. The V gene lost 8 bases and the J gene lost 1 base, with 17 bases spanning the gap. The germline V gene has CDR1 SNHLY and CDR2 FYNNEI.

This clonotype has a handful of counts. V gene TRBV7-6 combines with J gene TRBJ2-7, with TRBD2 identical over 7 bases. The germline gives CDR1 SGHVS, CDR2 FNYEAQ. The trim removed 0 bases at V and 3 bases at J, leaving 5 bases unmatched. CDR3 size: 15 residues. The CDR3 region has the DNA TGTGCCAGCAGCTTAGCTAGCGGGTGGATCTACGAGCAGTACTTC. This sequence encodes CASSLASGWIYEQYF.

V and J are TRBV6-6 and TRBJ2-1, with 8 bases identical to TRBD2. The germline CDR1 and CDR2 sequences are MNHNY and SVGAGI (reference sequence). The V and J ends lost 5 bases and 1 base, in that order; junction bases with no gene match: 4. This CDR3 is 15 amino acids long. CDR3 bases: TGTGCCAGCAGTGAACTAGCGGAGTCCTACAATGAGCAGTTCTTC. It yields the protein CASSELAESYNEQFF.

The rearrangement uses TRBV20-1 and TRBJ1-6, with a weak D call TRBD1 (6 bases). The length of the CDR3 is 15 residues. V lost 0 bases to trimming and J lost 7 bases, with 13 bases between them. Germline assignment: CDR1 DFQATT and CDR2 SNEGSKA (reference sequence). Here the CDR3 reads CSARDRDRGNSPLHF. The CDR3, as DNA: TGCAGTGCTAGAGATCGGGATAGGGGGAATTCACCCCTCCACTTT.

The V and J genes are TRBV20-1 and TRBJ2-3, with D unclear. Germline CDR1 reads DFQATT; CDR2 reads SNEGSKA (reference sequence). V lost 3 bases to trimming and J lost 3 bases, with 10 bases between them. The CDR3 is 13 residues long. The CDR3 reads CSASMAATDTQYF. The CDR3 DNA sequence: TGCAGTGCTAGCATGGCGGCGACAGATACGCAGTATTTT.

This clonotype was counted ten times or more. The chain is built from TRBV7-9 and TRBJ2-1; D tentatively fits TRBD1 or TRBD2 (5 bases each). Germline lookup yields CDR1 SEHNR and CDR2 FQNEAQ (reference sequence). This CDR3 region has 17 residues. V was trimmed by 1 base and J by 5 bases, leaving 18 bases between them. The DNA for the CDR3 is TGTGCCAGCAGCTTAGGACCCAGGGAGATGGGGGACAATGAGCAGTTCTTC. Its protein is CASSLGPREMGDNEQFF.

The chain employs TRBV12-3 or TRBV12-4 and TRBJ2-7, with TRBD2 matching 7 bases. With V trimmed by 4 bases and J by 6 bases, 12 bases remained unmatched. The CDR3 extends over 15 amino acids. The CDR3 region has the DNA TGTGCCAGCAGTTCAAGCGGGGTACGAGTCTCCGAGCAGTACTTC. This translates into CASSSSGVRVSEQYF.

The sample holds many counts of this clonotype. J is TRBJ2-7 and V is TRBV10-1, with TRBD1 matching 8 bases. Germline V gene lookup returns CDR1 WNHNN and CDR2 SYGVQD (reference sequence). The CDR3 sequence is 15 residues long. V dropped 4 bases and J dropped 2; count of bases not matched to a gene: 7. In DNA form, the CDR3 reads TGCGCCAGCAGTGGAGGACAGGGCCCTACCTACGAGCAGTACTTC. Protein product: CASSGGQGPTYEQYF.

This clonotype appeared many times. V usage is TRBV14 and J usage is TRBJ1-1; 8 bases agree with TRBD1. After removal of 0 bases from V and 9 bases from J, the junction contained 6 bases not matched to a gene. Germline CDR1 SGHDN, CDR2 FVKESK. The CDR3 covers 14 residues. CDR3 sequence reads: CASSQDGRDRQAFF. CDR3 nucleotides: TGTGCCAGCAGCCAAGACGGCCGGGACAGGCAAGCTTTCTTT. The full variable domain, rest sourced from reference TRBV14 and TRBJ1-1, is EAGVTQFPSHSVIEKGQTVTLRCDPISGHDNLYWYRRVMGKEIKFLLHFVKESKQDESGMPNNRFLAERTGGTYSTLKVQPAELEDSGVYFCASSQDGRDRQAFFGQGTRLTVV.

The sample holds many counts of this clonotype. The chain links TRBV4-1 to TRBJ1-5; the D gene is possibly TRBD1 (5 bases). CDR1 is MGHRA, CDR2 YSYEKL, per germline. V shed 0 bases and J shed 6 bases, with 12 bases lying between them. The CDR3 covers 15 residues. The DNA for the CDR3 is TGCGCCAGCAGCCAAGAGCCCAGGGAAGGTCAGCCCCAGCATTTT. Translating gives CASSQEPREGQPQHF.

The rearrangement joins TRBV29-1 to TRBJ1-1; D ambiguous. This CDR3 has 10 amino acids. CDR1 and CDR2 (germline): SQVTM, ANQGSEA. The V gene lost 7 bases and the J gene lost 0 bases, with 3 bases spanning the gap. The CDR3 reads CSGVNTEAFF. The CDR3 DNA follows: TGCAGCGGAGTGAACACTGAAGCTTTCTTT.

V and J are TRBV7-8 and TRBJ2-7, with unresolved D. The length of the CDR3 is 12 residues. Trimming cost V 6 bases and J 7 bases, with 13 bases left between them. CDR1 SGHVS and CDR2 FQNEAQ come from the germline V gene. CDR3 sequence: CASSEVAGEQYF. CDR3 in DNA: TGTGCCAGCAGTGAAGTGGCTGGAGAGCAGTACTTC. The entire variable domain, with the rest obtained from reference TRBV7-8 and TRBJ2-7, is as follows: GAGVSQSPRYKVAKRGQDVALRCDPISGHVSLFWYQQALGQGPEFLTYFQNEAQLDKSGLPSDRFFAERPEGSVSTLKIQRTQQEDSAVYLCASSEVAGEQYFGPGTRLTVT.

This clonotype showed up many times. The CDR3 loop reads CAISEPGLAGTQYF. Here the CDR3 DNA reads TGTGCCATCAGTGAGCCGGGACTAGCCGGTACGCAGTATTTT. The chain recombines TRBV10-3 with TRBJ2-3; 9 bases are a match to TRBD2. Germline V gene data show CDR1 as ENHRY and CDR2 as SYGVKD. This CDR3 has 14 amino acids. The junction had 5 bases not matched to a gene; V was cut back by 2 bases and J by 8 bases.